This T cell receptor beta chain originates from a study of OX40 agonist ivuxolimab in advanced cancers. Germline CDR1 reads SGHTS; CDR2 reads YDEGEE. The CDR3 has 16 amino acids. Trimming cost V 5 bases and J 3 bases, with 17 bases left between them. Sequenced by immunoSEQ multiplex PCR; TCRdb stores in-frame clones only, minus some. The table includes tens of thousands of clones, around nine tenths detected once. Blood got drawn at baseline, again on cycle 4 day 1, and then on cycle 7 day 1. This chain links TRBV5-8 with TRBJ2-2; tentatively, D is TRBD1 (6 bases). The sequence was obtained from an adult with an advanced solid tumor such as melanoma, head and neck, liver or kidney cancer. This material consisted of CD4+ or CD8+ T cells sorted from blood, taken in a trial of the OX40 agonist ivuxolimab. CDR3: CASRDPGHDYTGELFF. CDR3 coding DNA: TGTGCCAGCAGAGATCCGGGACACGACTACACCGGGGAGCTGTTTTTT.